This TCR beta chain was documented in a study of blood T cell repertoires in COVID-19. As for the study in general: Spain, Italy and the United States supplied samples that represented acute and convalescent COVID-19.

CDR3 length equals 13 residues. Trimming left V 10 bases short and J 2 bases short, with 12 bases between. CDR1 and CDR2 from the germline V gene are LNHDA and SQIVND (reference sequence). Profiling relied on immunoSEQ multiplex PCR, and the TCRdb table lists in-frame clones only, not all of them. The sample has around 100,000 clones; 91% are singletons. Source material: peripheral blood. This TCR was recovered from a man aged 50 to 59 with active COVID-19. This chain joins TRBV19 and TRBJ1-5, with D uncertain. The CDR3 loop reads CATPSKRNQPQHF. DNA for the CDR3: TGTGCCACTCCCAGTAAACGCAATCAGCCCCAGCATTTT.